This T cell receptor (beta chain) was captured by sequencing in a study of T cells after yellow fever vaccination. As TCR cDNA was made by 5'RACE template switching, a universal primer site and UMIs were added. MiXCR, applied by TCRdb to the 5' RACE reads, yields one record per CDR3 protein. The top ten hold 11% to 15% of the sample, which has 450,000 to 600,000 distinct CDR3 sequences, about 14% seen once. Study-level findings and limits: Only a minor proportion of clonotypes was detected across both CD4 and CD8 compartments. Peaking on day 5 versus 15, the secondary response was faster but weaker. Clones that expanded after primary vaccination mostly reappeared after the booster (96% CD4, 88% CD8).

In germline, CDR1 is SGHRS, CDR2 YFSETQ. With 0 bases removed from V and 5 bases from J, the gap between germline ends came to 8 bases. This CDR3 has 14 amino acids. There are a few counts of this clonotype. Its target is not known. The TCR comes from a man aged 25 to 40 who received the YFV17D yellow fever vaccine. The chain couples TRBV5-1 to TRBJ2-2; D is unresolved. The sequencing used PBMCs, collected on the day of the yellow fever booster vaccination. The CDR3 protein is CASSLELVTGELFF. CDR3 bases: TGCGCCAGCAGCTTGGAGCTAGTTACCGGGGAGCTGTTTTTT.